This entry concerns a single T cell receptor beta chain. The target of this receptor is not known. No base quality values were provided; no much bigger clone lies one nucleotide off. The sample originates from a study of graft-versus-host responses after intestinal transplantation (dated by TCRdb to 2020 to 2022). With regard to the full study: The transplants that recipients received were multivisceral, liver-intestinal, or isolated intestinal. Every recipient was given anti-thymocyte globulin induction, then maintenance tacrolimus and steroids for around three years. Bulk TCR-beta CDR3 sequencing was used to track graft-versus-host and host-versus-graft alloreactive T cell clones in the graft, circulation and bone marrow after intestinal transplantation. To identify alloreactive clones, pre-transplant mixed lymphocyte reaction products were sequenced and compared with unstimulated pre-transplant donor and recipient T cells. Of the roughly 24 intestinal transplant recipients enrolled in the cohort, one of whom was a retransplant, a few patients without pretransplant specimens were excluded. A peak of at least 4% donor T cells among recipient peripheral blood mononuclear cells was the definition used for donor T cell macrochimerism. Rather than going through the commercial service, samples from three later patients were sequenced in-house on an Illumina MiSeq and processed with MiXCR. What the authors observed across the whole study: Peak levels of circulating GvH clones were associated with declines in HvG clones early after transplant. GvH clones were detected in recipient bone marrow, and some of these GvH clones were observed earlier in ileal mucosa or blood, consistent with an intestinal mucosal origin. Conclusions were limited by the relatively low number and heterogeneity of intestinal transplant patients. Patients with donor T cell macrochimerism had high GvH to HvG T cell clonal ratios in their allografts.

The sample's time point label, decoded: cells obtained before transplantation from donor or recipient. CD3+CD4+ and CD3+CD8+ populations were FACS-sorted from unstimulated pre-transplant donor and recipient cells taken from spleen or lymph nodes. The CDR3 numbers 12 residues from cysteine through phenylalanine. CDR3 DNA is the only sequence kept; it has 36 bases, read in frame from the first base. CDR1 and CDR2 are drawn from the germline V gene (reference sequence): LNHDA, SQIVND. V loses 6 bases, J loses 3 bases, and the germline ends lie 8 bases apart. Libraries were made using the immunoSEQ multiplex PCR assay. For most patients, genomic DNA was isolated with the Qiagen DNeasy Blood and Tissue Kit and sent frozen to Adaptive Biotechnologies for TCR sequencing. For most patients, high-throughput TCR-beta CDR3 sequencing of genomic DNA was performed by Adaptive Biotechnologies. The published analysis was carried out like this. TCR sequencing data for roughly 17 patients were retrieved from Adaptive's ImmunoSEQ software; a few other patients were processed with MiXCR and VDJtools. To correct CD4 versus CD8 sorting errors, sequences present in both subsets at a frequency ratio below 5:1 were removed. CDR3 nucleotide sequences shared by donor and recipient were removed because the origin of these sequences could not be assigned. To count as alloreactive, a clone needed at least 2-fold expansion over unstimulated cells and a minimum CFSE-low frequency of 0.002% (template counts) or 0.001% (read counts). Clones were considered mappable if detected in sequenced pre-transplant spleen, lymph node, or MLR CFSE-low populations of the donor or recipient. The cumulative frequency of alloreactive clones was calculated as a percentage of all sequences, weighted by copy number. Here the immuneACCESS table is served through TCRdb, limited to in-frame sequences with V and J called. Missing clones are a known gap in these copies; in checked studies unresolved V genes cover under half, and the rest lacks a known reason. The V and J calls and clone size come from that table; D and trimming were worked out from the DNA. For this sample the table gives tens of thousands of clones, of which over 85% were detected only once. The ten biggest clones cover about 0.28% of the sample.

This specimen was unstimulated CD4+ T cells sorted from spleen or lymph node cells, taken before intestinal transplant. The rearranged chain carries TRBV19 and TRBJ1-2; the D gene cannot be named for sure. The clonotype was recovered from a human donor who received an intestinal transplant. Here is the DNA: TGTGCCAGTAGAAGGGCCCACTATGGCTACACCTTC. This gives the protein CASRRAHYGYTF.